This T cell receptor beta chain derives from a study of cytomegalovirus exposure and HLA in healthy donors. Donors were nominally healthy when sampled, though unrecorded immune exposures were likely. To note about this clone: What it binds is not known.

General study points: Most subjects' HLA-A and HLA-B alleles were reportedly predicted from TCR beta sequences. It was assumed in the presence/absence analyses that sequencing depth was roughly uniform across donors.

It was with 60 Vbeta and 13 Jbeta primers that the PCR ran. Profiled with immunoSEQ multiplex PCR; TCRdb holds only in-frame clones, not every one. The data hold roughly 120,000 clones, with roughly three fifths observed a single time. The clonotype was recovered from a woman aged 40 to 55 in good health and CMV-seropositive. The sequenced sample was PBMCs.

The CDR3 DNA is TGTGCCAGCAGCTTAAATAAGGGGGGACTAGCTACTTACGAGCAGTACTTC. Protein product: CASSLNKGGLATYEQYF. The V and J genes are TRBV7-6 and TRBJ2-7; 9 nucleotides agree with TRBD2. This CDR3 comprises 17 residues. The junction had 12 bases not matched to a gene; V was cut back by 2 bases and J by 4 bases. CDR1 and CDR2 from the germline V gene are SGHVS and FNYEAQ.